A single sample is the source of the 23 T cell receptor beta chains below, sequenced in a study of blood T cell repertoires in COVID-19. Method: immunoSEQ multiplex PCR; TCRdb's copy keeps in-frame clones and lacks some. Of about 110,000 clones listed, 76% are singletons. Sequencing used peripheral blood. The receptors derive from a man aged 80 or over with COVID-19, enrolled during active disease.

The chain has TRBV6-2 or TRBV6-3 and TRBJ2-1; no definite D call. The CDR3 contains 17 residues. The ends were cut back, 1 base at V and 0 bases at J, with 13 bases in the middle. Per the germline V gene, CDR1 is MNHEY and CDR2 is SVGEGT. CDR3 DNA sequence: TGTGCCAGCAGTTACTTGCTGATCCCCAGCTCCTACAATGAGCAGTTCTTC. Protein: CASSYLLIPSSYNEQFF.

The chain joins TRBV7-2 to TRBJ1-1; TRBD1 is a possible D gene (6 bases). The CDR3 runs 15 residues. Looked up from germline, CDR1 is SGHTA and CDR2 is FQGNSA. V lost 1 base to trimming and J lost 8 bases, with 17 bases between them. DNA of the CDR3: TGTGCCAGCAGCTTAGTCCCCGGGTCTACAGGGGAAGCTTTCTTT. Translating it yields CASSLVPGSTGEAFF.

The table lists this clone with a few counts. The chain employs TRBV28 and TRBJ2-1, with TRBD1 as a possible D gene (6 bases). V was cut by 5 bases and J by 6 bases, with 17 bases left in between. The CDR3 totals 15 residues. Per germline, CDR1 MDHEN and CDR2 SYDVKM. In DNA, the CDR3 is TGTGCCAGCAGTGTCTGGGACACCGATCCCAATGAGCAGTTCTTC. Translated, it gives CASSVWDTDPNEQFF.

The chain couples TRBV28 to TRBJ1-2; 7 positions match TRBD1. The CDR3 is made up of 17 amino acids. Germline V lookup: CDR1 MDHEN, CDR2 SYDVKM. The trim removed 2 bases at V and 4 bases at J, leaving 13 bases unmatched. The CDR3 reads CASSLTAGGRRVYGYTF. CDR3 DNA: TGTGCCAGCAGTTTAACGGCAGGGGGTCGGCGTGTCTATGGCTACACCTTC.

The CDR3 DNA is TGTGCCAGCAGTTTCACCGGGTCCCAGCGAGAGAGGCAGTACTTC. Translating gives CASSFTGSQRERQYF. The gene calls are TRBV6-2 or TRBV6-3 and TRBJ2-7, with D unresolved. Germline CDR1 is MNHEY and CDR2 is SVGEGT. The CDR3 sequence is 15 residues long. The ends were cut back, 4 bases at V and 9 bases at J, with 22 bases in the middle.

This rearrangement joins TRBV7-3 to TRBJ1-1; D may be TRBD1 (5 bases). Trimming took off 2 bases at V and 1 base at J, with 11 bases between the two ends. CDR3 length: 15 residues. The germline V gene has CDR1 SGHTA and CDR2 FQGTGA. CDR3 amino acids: CASSLLGGRNTEAFF. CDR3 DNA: TGTGCCAGCAGCTTACTGGGGGGAAGGAACACTGAAGCTTTCTTT.

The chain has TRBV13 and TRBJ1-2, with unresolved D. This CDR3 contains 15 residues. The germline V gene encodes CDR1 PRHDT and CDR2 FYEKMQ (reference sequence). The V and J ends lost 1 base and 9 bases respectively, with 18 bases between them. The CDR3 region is CASSLAAHLRARYTF. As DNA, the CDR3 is TGTGCCAGCAGCTTAGCGGCCCACCTGAGGGCCCGCTACACCTTC.

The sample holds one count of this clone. CDR3 in DNA: TGTGCCAGCAGCTTAGGGTTGGGGACAGGCACCTACGAGCAGTACTTC. Residues: CASSLGLGTGTYEQYF. The chain uses TRBV7-9 and TRBJ2-7, with 8 bases that match TRBD1. Germline V CDR1 and CDR2: SEHNR, FQNEAQ (reference sequence). The V and J ends lost 1 base and 2 bases, in that order; junction bases with no gene match: 7. The CDR3 runs 16 residues.

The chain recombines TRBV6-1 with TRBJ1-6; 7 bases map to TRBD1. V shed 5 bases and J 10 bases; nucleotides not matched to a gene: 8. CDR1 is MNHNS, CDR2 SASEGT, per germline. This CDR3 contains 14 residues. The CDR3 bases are TGTGCCAGCAGTTTAGACAGGGCGAGATCACCCCTCCACTTT. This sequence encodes CASSLDRARSPLHF.

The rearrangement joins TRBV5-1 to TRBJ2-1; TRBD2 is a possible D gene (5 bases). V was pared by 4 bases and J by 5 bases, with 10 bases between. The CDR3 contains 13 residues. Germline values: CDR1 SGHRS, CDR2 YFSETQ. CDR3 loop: CASSRTSNNEQFF. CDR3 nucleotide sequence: TGCGCCAGCAGCCGAACTAGTAACAATGAGCAGTTCTTC.

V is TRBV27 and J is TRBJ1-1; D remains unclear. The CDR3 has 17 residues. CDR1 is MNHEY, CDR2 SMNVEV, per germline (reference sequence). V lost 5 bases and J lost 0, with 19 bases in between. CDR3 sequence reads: CASSPRIGGLVNTEAFF. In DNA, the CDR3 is TGTGCCAGCAGTCCAAGAATAGGCGGGTTGGTGAACACTGAAGCTTTCTTT.

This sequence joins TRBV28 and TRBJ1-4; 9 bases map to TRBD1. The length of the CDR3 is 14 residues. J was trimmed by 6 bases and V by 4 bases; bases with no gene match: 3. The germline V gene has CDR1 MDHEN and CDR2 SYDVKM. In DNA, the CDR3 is TGTGCCAGCAGTTCCACAGGGGGCGATGAAAAACTGTTTTTT. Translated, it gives CASSSTGGDEKLFF.

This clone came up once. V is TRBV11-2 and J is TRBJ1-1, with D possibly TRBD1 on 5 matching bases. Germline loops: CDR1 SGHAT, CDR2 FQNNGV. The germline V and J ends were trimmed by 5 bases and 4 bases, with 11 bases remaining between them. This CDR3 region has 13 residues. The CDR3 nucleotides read TGTGCCAGCAGCACCGGGGGATTCACTGAAGCTTTCTTT. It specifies CASSTGGFTEAFF. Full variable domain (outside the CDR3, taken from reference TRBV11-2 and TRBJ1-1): EAGVAQSPRYKIIEKRQSVAFWCNPISGHATLYWYQQILGQGPKLLIQFQNNGVVDDSQLPKDRFSAERLKGVDSTLKIQPAKLEDSAVYLCASSTGGFTEAFFGQGTRLTVV.

CDR3 in DNA: TGTGCCAGCAGCGAGATACCTTATGAAGCTTTCTTT. Protein: CASSEIPYEAFF. The chain has TRBV6-5 and TRBJ1-1; D not certain. CDR3 length: 12 amino acids. V lost 6 bases and J lost 7, with 12 bases in between. Germline V lookup: CDR1 MNHEY, CDR2 SVGAGI.

Written as DNA, the CDR3 is TGTGCCAGCAGTTTACCCCTCCAGGGAACTCATAATTCACCCCTCCACTTT. Translation gives CASSLPLQGTHNSPLHF. J is TRBJ1-6 and V is TRBV28; weak D call: TRBD1 (5 bases). This CDR3 is built from 17 residues. Germline CDR1 is MDHEN and CDR2 is SYDVKM. V lost 2 bases and J 5 bases, leaving 16 bases between the germline ends. The variable domain in full, with the rest retrieved from reference TRBV28 and TRBJ1-6, is DVKVTQSSRYLVKRTGEKVFLECVQDMDHENMFWYRQDPGLGLRLIYFSYDVKMKEKGDIPEGYSVSREKKERFSLILESASTNQTSMYLCASSLPLQGTHNSPLHFGNGTRLTVT.

CDR3 nucleotides: TGCGCCAGCAGCACCCGGGACAACTCCTACGAGCAGTACTTC. Residues: CASSTRDNSYEQYF. This chain uses TRBV5-1 with TRBJ2-7, with D possibly matching TRBD1 (6 bases). Germline loops: CDR1 SGHRS, CDR2 YFSETQ. Trimming shortened V by 4 bases and J by 0 bases, and 11 bases separated the two germline ends. The length of the CDR3 is 14 residues. The full variable domain, rest sourced from reference TRBV5-1 and TRBJ2-7, is KAGVTQTPRYLIKTRGQQVTLSCSPISGHRSVSWYQQTPGQGLQFLFEYFSETQRNKGNFPGRFSGRQFSNSRSEMNVSTLELGDSALYLCASSTRDNSYEQYFGPGTRLTVT.

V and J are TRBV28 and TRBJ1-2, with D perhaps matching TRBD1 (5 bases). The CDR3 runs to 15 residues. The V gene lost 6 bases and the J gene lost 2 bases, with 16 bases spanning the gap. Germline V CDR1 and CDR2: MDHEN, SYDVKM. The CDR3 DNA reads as TGTGCCAGCAGGAAGGGCCTGGGGCTCAACTATGGCTACACCTTC. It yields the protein CASRKGLGLNYGYTF.

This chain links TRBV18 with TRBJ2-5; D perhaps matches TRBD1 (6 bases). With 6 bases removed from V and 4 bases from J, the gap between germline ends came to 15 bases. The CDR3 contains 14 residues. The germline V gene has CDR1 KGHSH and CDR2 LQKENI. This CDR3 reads CASSPGTPGETQYF. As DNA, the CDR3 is TGTGCCAGCTCTCCCGGGACACCGGGAGAGACCCAGTACTTC.

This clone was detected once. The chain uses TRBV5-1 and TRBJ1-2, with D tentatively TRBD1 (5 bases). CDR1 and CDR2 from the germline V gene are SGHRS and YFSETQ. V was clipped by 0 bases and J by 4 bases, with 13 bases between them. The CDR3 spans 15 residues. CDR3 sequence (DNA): TGCGCCAGCAGCTTGGCGGTGGGTACAGGCTATGGCTACACCTTC. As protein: CASSLAVGTGYGYTF.

In DNA, the CDR3 is TGTGCCAGCAGTGAAACCATAGGACAGGGGGCTAATGGCTACACCTTC. Amino acids: CASSETIGQGANGYTF. The chain has TRBV6-1 and TRBJ1-2; 11 nucleotides match TRBD1. Germline CDR1 MNHNS, CDR2 SASEGT. This CDR3 is built from 16 residues. J was trimmed by 6 bases and V by 2 bases; bases with no gene match: 8.

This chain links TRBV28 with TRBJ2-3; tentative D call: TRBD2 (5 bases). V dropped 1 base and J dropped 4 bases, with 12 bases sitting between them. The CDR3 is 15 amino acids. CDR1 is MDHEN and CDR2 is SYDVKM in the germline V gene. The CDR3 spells CASSLSGSGADTQYF. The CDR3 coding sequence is TGTGCCAGCAGTTTATCGGGGTCGGGCGCAGATACGCAGTATTTT.

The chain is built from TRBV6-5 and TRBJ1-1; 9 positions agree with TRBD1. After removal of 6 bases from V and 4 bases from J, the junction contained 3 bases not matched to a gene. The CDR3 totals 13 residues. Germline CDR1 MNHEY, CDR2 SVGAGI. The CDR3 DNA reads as TGTGCCAGCAGCGGGGGACAGGGCACTGAAGCTTTCTTT. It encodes CASSGGQGTEAFF.

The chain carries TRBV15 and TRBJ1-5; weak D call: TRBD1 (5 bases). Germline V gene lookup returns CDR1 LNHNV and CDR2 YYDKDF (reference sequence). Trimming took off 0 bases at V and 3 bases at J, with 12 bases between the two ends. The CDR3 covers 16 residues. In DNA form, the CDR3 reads TGTGCCACCAGCAGAGATCTAGGCAGGGCCAATCAGCCCCAGCATTTT. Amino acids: CATSRDLGRANQPQHF.